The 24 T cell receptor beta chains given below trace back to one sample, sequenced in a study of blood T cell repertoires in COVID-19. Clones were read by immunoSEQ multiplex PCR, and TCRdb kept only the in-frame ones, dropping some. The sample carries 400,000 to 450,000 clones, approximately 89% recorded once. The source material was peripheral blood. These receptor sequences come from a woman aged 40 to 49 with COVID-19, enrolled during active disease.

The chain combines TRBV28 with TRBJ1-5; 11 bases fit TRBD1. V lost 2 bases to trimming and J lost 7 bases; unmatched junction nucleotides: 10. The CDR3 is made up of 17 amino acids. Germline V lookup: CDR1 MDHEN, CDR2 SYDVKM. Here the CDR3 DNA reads TGTGCCAGCAGTTTAGTAGGGAGGGACAGGGGGGACCAGCCCCAGCATTTT. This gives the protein CASSLVGRDRGDQPQHF.

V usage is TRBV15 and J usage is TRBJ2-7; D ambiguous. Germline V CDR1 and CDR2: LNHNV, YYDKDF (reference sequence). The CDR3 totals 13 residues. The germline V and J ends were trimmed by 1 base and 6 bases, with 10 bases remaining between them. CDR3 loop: CATSRAASGEQYF. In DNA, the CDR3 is TGTGCCACCAGCAGAGCCGCCTCGGGCGAGCAGTACTTC.

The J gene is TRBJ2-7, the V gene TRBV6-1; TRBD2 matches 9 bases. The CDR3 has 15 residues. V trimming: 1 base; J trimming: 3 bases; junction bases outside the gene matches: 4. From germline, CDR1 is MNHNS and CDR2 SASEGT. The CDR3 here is CASSEGDSGGYEQYF. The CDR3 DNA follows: TGTGCCAGCAGTGAAGGAGATAGCGGGGGCTACGAGCAGTACTTC.

Here the CDR3 reads CASSFLQGRGNTEAFF. In DNA form, the CDR3 reads TGTGCCAGTAGTTTTTTACAGGGTAGGGGGAACACTGAAGCTTTCTTT. This chain links TRBV19 with TRBJ1-1; a possible D gene is TRBD1 (6 bases). CDR3 size: 16 residues. The germline CDR1 and CDR2 sequences are LNHDA and SQIVND (reference sequence). Trimming cost V 5 bases and J 1 base, with 17 bases left between them.

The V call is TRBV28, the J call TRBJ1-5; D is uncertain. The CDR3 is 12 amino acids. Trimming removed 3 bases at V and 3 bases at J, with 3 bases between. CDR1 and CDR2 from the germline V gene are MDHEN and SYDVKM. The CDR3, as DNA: TGTGCCAGCAGTTTGGCCAATCAGCCCCAGCATTTT. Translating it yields CASSLANQPQHF.

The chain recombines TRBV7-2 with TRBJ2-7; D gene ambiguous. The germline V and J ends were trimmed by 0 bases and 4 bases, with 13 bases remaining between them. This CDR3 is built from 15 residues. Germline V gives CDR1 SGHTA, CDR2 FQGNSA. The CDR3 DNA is TGTGCCAGCAGCTTAGCGCTCTGGAGTCCGTACGAGCAGTACTTC. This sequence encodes CASSLALWSPYEQYF. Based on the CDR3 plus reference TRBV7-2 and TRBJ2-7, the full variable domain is GAGVSQSPSNKVTEKGKDVELRCDPISGHTALYWYRQSLGQGLEFLIYFQGNSAPDKSGLPSDRFSAERTGGSVSTLTIQRTQQEDSAVYLCASSLALWSPYEQYFGPGTRLTVT.

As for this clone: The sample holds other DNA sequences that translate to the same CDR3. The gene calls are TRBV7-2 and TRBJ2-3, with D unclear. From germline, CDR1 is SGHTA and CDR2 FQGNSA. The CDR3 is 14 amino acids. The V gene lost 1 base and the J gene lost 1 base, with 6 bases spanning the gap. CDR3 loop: CASSLDSGTDTQYF. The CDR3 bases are TGTGCCAGCAGCTTAGACTCGGGCACAGATACGCAGTATTTT.

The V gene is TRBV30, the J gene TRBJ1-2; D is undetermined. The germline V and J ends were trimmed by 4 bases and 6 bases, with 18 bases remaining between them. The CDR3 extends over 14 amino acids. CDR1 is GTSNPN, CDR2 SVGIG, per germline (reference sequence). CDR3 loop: CAWNLAFQSDGYTF. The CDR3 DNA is TGTGCCTGGAATTTGGCTTTTCAATCCGATGGCTACACCTTC.

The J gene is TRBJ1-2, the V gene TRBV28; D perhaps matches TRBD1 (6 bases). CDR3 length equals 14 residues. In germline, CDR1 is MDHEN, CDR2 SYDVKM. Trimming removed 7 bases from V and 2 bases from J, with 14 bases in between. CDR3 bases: TGTGCCAGCATCGGCAGGGGCCTAAACTATGGCTACACCTTC. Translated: CASIGRGLNYGYTF.

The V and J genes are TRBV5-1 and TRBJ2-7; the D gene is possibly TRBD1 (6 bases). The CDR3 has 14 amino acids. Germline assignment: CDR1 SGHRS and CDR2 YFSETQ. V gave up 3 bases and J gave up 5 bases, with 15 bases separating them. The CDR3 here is CASSYRQAPHEQYF. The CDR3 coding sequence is TGCGCCAGCAGCTACCGACAGGCCCCCCACGAGCAGTACTTC.

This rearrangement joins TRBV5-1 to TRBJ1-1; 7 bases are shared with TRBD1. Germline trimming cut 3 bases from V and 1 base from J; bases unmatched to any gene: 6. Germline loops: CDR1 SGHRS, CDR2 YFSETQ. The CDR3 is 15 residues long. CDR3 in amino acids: CASSSQGQWNTEAFF. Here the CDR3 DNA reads TGCGCCAGCAGCTCGCAGGGACAGTGGAACACTGAAGCTTTCTTT.

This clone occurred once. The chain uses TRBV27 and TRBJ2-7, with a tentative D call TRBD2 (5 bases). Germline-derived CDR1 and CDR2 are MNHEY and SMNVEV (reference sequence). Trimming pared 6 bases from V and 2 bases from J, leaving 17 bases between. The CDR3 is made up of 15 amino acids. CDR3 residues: CASRARSGVPYEQYF. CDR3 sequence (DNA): TGTGCCAGCAGAGCGCGCTCCGGGGTCCCCTACGAGCAGTACTTC.

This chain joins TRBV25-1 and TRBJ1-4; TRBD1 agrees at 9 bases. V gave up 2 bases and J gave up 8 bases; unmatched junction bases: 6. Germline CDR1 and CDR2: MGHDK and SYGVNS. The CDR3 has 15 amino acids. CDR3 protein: CASSEGNRGREKLFF. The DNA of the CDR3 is TGTGCCAGCAGTGAAGGCAACAGGGGGCGGGAAAAACTGTTTTTT.

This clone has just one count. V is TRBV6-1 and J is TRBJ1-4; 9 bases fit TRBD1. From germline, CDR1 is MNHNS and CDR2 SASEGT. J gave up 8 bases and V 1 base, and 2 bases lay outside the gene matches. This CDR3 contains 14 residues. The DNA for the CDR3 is TGTGCCAGCAGTGAAGACAGGGGGCAGGAAAAACTGTTTTTT. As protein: CASSEDRGQEKLFF.

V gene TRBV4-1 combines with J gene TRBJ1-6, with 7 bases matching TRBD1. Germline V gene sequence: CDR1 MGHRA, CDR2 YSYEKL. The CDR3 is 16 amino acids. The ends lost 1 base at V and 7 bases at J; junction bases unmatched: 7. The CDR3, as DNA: TGCGCCAGCAGCCAAGGTGTTGGGACAGAGAATTCACCCCTCCACTTT. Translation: CASSQGVGTENSPLHF.

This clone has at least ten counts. For the CDR3, the DNA is TGTGCCAGCAGCGCGGGGGGGACGGCTAACTATGGCTACACCTTC. Translated: CASSAGGTANYGYTF. This sequence joins TRBV9 and TRBJ1-2; TRBD1 might be the D (5 bases). V was pared by 3 bases and J by 0 bases, with 12 bases between. This CDR3 has 15 amino acids. The germline gives CDR1 SGDLS, CDR2 YYNGEE.

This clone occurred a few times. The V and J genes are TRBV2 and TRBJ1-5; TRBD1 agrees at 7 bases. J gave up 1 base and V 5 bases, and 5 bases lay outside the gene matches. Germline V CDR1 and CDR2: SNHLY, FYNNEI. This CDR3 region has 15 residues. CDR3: CASSRGQGSNQPQHF. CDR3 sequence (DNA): TGTGCCAGCAGTAGGGGGCAGGGGAGCAATCAGCCCCAGCATTTT.

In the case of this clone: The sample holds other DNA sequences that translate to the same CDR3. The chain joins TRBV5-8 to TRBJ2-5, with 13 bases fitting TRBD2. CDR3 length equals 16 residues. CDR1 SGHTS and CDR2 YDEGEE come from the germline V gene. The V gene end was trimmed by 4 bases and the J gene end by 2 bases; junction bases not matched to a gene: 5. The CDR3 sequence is CASSLGTSGAQETQYF. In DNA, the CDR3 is TGTGCCAGCAGCCTCGGGACTAGCGGGGCTCAAGAGACCCAGTACTTC.

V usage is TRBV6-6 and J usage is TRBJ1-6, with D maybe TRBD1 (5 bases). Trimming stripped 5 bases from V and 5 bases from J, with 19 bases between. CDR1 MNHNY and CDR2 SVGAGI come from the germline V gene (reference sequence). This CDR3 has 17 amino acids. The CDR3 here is CASSPRAGTLNNSPLHF. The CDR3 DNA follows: TGTGCCAGCAGTCCGAGGGCGGGGACTCTGAATAATTCACCCCTCCACTTT.

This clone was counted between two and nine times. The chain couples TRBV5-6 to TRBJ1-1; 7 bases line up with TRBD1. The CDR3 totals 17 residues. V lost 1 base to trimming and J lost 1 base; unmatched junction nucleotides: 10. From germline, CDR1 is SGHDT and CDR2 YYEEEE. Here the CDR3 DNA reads TGTGCCAGCAGCTTGAGGGGACAGTTTTTAGGGAACACTGAAGCTTTCTTT. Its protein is CASSLRGQFLGNTEAFF.

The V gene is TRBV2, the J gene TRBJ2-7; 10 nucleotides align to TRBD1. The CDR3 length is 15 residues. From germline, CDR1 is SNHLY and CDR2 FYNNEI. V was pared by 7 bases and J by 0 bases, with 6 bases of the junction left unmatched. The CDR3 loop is CASTPDRGISYEQYF. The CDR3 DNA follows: TGTGCCAGCACCCCGGACAGGGGGATCTCCTACGAGCAGTACTTC.

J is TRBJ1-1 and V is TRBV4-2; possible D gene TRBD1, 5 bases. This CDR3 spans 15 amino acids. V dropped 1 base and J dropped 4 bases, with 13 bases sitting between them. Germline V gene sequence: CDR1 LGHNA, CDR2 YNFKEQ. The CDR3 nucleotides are TGTGCCAGCAGCCAAGGAACGGGGGAGGTCACTGAAGCTTTCTTT. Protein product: CASSQGTGEVTEAFF.

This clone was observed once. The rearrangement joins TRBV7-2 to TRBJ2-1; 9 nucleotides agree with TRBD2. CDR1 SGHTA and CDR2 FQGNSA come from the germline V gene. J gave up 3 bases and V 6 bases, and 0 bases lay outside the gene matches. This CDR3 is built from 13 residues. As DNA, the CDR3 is TGTGCCAGCAGGACTAGCGGCTACAATGAGCAGTTCTTC. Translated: CASRTSGYNEQFF.

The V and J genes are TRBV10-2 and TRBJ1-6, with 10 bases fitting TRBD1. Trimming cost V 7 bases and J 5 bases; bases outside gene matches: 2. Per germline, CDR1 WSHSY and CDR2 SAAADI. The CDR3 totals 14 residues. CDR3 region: CASTGTGDNSPLHF. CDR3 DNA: TGCGCCAGCACAGGGACAGGGGATAATTCACCCCTCCACTTT.